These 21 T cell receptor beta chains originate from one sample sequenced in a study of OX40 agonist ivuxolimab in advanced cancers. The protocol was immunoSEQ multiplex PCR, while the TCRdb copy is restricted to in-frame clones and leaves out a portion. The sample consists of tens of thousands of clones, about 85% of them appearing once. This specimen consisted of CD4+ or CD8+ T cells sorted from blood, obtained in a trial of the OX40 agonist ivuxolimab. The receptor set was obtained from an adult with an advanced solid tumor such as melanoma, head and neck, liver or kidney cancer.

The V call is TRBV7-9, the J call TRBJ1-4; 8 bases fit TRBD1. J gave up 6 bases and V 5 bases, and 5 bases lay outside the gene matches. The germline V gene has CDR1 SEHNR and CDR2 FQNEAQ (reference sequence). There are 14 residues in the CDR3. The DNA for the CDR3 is TGTGCCAGCAGCCCGGGACAGGCAGATGAAAAACTGTTTTTT. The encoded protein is CASSPGQADEKLFF.

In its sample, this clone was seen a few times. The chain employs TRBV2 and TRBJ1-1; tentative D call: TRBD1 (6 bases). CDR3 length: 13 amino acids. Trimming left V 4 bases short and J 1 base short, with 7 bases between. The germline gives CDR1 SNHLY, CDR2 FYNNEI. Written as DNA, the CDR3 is TGTGCCAGCAGTGGCAGGGGGAACACTGAAGCTTTCTTT. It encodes CASSGRGNTEAFF.

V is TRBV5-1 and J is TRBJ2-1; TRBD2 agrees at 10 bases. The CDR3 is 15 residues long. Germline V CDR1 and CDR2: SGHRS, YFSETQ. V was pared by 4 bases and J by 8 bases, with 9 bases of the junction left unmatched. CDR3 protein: CASSPSGGAIDEQFF. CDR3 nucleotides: TGCGCCAGCAGCCCCAGCGGGGGGGCCATAGATGAGCAGTTCTTC.

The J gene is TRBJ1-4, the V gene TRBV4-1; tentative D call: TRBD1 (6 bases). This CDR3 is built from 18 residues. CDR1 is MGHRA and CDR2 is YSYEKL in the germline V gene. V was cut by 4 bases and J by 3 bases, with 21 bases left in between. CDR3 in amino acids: CASSRQGSRGQSNEKLFF. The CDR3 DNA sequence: TGCGCCAGCAGCCGTCAGGGGAGCCGGGGGCAATCTAATGAAAAACTGTTTTTT.

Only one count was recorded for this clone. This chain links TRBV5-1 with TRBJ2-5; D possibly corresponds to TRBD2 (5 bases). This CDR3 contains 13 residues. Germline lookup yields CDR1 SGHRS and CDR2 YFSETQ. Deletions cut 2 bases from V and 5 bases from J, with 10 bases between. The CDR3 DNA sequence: TGCGCCAGCAGCTTCTTTGGGGAGGAGACCCAGTACTTC. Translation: CASSFFGEETQYF.

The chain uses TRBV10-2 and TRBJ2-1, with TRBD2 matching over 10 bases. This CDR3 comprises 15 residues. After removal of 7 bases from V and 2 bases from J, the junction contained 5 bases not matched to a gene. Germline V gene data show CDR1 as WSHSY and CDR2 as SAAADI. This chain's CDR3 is CASTKLAGTYNEQFF. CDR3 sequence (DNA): TGCGCCAGCACCAAACTAGCGGGAACCTACAATGAGCAGTTCTTC.

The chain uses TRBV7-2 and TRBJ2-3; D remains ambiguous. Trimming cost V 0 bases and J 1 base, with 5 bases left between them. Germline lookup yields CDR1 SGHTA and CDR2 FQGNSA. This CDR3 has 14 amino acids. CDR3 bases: TGTGCCAGCAGCTTAGCGCTAGGCACAGATACGCAGTATTTT. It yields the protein CASSLALGTDTQYF.

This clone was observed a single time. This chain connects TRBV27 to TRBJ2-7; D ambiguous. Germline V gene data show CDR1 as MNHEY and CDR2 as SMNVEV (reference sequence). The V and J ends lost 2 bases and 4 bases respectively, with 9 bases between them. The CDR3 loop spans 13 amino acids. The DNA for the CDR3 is TGTGCCAGCAGTTTACAAATCGGGTACGAGCAGTACTTC. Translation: CASSLQIGYEQYF.

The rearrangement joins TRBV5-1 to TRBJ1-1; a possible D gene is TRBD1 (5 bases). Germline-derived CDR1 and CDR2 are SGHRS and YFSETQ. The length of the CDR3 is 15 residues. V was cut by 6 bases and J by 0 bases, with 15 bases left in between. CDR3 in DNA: TGCGCCAGCAACGACGGCGGACATTTGAACACTGAAGCTTTCTTT. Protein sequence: CASNDGGHLNTEAFF. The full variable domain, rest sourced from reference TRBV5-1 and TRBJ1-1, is KAGVTQTPRYLIKTRGQQVTLSCSPISGHRSVSWYQQTPGQGLQFLFEYFSETQRNKGNFPGRFSGRQFSNSRSEMNVSTLELGDSALYLCASNDGGHLNTEAFFGQGTRLTVV.

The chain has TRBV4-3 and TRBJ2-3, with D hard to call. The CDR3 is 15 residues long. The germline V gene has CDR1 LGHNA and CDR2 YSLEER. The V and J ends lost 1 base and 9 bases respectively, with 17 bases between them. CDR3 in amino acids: CASSQAGPGGRTQYF. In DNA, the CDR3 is TGCGCCAGCAGCCAAGCCGGGCCAGGTGGTCGAACGCAGTATTTT.

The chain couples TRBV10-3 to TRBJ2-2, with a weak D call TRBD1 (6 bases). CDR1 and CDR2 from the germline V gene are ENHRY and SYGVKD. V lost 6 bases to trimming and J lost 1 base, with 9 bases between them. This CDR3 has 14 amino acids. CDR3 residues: CAIRDSENTGELFF. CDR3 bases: TGTGCCATCAGGGACAGCGAGAACACCGGGGAGCTGTTTTTT.

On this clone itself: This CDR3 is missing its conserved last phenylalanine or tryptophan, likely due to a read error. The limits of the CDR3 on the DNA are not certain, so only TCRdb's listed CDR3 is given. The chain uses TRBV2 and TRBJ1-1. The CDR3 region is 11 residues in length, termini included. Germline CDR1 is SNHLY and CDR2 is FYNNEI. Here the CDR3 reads CASSVTSPQWG.

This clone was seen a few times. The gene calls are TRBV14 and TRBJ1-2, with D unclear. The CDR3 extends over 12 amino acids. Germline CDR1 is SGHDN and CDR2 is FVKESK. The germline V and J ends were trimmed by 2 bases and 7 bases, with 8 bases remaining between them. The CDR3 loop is CASSQNEIGYTF. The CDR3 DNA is TGTGCCAGCAGCCAAAACGAGATTGGCTACACCTTC. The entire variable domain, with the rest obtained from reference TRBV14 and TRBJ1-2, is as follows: EAGVTQFPSHSVIEKGQTVTLRCDPISGHDNLYWYRRVMGKEIKFLLHFVKESKQDESGMPNNRFLAERTGGTYSTLKVQPAELEDSGVYFCASSQNEIGYTFGSGTRLTVV.

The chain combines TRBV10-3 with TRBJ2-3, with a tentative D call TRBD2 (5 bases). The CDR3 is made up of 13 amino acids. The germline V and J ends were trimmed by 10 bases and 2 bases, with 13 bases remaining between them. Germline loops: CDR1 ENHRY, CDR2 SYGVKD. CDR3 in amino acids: CATRGYHTDTQYF. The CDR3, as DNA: TGTGCCACTCGGGGATATCACACAGATACGCAGTATTTT.

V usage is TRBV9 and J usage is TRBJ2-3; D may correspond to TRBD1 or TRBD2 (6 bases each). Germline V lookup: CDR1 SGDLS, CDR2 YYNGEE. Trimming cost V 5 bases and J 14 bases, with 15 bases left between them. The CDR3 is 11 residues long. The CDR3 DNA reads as TGTGCCAGCAGTAGGGGGGACTTTCTGTATTTT. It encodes CASSRGDFLYF.

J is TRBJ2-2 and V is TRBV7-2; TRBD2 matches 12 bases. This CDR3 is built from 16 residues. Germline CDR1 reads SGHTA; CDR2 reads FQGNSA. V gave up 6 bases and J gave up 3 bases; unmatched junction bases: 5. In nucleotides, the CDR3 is TGTGCCAGCAGGCGACTAGCGGGGGCCTACACCGGGGAGCTGTTTTTT. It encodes CASRRLAGAYTGELFF.

In DNA, the CDR3 is TGTGCCAGCTCACCAAACAGGGATACGCAGTATTTT. It translates to CASSPNRDTQYF. The chain uses TRBV18 and TRBJ2-3; possibly TRBD1 for D (5 bases). Deletions cut 2 bases from V and 6 bases from J, with 6 bases between. The CDR3 is made up of 12 amino acids. Looked up from germline, CDR1 is KGHSH and CDR2 is LQKENI.

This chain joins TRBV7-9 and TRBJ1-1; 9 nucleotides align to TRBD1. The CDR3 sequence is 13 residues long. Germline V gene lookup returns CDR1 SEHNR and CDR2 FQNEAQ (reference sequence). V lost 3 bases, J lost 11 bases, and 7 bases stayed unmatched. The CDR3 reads CASSFLGQGRAFF. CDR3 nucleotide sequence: TGTGCCAGCAGCTTCCTTGGACAGGGGAGGGCTTTCTTT.

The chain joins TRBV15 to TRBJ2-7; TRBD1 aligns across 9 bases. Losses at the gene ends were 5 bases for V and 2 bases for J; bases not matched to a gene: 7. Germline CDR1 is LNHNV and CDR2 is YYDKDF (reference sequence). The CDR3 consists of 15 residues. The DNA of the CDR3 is TGTGCCACCAGCCATAGGACAGGGGTTCCCTACGAGCAGTACTTC. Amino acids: CATSHRTGVPYEQYF.

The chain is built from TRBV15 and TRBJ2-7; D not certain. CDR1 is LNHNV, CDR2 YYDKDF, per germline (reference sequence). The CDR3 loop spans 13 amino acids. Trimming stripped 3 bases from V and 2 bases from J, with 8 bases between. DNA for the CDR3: TGTGCCACCAGCAGCAACGGACCCTACGAGCAGTACTTC. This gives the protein CATSSNGPYEQYF.

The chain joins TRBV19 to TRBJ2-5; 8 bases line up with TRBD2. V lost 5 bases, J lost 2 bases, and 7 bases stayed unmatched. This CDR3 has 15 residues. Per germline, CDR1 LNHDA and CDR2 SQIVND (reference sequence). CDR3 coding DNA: TGTGCCAGTAGTGTGACGGGGGGGCTGCAAGAGACCCAGTACTTC. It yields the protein CASSVTGGLQETQYF.